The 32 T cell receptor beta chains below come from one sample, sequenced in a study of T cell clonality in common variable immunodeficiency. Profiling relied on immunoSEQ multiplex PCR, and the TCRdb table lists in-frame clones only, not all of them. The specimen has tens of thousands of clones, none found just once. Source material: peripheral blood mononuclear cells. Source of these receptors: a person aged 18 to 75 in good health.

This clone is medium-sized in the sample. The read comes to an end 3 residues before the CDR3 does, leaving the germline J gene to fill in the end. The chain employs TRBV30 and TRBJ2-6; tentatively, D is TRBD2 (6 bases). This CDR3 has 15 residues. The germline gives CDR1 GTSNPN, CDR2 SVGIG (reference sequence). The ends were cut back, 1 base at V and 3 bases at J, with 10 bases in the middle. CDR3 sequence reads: CAWSGRVDGANVLTF. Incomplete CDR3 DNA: TGTGCCTGGAGTGGGAGGGTGGATGGGGCCAACGTC.

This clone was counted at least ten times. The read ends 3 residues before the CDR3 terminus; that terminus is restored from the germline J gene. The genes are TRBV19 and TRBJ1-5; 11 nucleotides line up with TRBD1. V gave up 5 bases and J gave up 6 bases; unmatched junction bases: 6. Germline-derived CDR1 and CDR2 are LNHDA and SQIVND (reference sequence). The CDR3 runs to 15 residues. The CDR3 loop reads CASSVGQGGTQPQHF. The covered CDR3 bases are TGTGCCAGTAGTGTGGGACAGGGGGGAACTCAGCCC.

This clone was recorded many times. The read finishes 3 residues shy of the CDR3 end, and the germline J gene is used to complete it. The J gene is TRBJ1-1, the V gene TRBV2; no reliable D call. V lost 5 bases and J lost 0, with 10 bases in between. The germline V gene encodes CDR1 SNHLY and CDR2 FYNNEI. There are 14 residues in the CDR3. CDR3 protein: CASSLFRVNTEAFF. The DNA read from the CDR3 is TGTGCCAGCAGTTTGTTTCGGGTGAACACTGAA.

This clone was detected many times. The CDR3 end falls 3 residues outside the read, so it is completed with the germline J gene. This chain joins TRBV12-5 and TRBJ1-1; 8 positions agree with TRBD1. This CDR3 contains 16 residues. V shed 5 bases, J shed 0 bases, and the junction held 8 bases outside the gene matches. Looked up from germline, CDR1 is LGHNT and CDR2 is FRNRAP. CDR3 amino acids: CASGRRQGSLNTEAFF. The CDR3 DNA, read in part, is TGTGCTAGTGGTCGACGACAGGGGAGCCTGAACACTGAA.

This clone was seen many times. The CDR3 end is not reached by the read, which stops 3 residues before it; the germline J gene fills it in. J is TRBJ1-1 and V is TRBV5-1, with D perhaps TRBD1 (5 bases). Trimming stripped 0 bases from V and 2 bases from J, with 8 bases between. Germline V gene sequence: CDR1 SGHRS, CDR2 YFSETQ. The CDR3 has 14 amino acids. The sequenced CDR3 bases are TGCGCCAGCAGCTTGGTGACAGCCAACACTGAA. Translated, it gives CASSLVTANTE. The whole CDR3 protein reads CASSLVTANTEAFF.

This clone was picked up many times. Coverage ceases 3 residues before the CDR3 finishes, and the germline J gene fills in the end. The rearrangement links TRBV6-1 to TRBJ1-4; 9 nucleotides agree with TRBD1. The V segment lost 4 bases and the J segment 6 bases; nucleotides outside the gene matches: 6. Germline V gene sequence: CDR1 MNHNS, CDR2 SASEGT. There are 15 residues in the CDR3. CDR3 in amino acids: CASSVLRTGDEKLFF. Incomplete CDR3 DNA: TGTGCCAGCAGTGTCCTACGGACAGGGGATGAAAAA.

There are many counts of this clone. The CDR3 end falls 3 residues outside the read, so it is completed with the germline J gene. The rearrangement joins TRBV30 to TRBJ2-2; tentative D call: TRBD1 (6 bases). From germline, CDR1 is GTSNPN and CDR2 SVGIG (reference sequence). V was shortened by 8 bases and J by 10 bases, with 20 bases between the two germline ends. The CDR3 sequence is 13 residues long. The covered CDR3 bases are TGTGCCGGGGGCCCATGGGATGGCCAGGAG. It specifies CAGGPWDGQE. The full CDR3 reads CAGGPWDGQELFF.

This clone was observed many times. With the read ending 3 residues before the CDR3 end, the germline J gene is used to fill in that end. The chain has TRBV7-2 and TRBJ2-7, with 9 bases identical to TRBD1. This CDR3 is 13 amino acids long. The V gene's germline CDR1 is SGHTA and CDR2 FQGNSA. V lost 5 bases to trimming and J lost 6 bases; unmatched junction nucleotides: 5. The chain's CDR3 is CASSRDRVGEQYF. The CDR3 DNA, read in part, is TGTGCCAGCAGCCGGGACAGGGTGGGCGAG.

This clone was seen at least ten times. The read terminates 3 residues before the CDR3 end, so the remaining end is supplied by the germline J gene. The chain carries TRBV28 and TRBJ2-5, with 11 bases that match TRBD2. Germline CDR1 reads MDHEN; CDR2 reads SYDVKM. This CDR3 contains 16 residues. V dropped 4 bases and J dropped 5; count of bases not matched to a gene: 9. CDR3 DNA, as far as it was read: TGTGCCAGCAGTTCCCGGACTAGCGGGTTGGGGGAGACC. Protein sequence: CASSSRTSGLGET. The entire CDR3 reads CASSSRTSGLGETQYF.

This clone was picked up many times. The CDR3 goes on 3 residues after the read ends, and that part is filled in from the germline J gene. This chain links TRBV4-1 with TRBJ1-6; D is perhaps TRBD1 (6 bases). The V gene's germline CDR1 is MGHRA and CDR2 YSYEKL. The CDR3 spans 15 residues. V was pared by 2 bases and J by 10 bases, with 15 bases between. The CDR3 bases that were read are TGCGCCAGCAGCCAAAAGGGGGTAGAGGGCTCACCC. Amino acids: CASSQKGVEGSP. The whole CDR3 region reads CASSQKGVEGSPLHF.

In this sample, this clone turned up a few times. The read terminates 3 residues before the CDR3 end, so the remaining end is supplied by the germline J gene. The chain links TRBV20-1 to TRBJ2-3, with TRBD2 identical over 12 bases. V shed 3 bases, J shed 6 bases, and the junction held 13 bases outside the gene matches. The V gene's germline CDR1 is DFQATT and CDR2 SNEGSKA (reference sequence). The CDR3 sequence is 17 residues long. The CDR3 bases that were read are TGCAGTGCTAGTTGGGGGCAAACTAGCGGGAGGTCTGATACG. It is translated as CSASWGQTSGRSDT. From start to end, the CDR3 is CSASWGQTSGRSDTQYF.

The CDR3 sequence: CASSWPTGGRGTDTQYF. The sequenced CDR3 bases are TGTGCCAGCAGCTGGCCGACAGGGGGACGAGGGACAGATACG. The chain carries TRBV7-8 and TRBJ2-3; 9 nucleotides agree with TRBD1. The read ends 3 residues early relative to the CDR3; the germline J gene fills the gap. This CDR3 region has 17 residues. Looked up from germline, CDR1 is SGHVS and CDR2 is FQNEAQ. V lost 4 bases and J lost 3; bases outside the gene matches: 11.

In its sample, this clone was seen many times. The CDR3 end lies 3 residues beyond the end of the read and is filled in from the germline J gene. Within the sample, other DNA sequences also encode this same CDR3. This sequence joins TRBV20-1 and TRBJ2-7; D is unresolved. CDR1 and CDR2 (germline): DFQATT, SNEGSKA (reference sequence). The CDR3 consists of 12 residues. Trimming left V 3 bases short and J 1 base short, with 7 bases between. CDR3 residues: CSASGSSYEQYF. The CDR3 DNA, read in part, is TGCAGTGCTAGCGGTTCTTCCTACGAG.

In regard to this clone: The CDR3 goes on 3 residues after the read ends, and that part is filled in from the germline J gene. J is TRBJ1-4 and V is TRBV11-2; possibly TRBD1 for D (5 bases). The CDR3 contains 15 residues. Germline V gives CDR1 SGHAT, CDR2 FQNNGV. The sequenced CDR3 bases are TGTGCCAGCAGCTCGGCGGGGGGAGCGGCTTCACCA. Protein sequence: CASSSAGGAASP. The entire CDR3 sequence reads CASSSAGGAASPLFF.

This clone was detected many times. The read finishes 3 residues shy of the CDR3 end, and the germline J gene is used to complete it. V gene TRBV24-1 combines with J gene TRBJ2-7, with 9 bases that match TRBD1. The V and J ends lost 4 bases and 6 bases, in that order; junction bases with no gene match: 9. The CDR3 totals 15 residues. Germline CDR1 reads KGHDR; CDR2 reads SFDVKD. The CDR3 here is CATSDVQGAISEQYF. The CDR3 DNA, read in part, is TGTGCCACCAGTGACGTACAGGGGGCGATCTCCGAG.

This chain's CDR3 is CSASRTGVNTEAFF. The DNA read from the CDR3 is TGCAGTGCTAGCCGGACAGGCGTCAACACTGAA. The rearrangement links TRBV20-1 to TRBJ1-1; 7 bases fit TRBD1. Read sequence stops 3 residues before the CDR3 end, and the germline J gene provides the missing end. The CDR3 spans 14 residues. Germline trimming cut 3 bases from V and 2 bases from J; bases unmatched to any gene: 6. Germline V CDR1 and CDR2: DFQATT, SNEGSKA (reference sequence).

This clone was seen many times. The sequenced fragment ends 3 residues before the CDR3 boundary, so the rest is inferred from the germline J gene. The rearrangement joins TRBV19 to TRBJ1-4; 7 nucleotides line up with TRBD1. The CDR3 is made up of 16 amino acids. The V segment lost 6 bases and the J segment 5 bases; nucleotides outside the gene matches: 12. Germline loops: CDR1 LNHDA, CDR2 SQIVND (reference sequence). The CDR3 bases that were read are TGTGCCAGTAGCCGACGACAGGGAGGGGAAAATGAAAAA. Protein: CASSRRQGGENEK. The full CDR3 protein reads CASSRRQGGENEKLFF.

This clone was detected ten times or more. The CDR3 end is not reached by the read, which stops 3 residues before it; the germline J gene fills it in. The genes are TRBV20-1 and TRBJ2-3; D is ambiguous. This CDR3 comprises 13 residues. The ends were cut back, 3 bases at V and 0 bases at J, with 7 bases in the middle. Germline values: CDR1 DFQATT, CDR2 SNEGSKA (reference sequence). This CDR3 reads CSARTGSTDTQYF. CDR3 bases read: TGCAGTGCTAGGACCGGGAGCACAGATACG.

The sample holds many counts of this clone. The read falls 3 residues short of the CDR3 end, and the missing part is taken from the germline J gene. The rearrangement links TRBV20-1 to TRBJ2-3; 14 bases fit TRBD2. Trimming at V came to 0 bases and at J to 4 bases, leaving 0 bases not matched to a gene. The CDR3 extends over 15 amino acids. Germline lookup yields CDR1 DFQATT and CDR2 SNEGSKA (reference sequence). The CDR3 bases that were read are TGCAGTGCTAGAGAGGGACTAGCGGGAGCAGATACG. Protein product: CSAREGLAGADT. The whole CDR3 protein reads CSAREGLAGADTQYF.

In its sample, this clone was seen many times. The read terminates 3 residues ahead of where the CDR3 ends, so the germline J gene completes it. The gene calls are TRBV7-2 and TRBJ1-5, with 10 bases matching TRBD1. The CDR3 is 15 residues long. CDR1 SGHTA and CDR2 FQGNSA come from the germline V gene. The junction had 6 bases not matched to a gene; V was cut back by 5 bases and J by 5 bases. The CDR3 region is CASSTGTGDYQPQHF. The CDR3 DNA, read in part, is TGTGCCAGCAGCACCGGGACAGGGGACTATCAGCCC. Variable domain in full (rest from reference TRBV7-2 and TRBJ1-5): GAGVSQSPSNKVTEKGKDVELRCDPISGHTALYWYRQSLGQGLEFLIYFQGNSAPDKSGLPSDRFSAERTGGSVSTLTIQRTQQEDSAVYLCASSTGTGDYQPQHFGDGTRLSIL.

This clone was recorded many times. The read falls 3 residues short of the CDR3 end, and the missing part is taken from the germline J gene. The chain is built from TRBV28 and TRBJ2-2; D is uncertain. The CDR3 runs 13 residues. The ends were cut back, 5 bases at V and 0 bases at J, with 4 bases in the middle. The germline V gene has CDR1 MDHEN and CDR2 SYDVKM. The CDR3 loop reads CASSGPNTGELFF. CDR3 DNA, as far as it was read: TGTGCCAGCAGTGGGCCGAACACCGGGGAG. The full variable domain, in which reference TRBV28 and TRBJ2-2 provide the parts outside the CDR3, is DVKVTQSSRYLVKRTGEKVFLECVQDMDHENMFWYRQDPGLGLRLIYFSYDVKMKEKGDIPEGYSVSREKKERFSLILESASTNQTSMYLCASSGPNTGELFFGEGSRLTVL.

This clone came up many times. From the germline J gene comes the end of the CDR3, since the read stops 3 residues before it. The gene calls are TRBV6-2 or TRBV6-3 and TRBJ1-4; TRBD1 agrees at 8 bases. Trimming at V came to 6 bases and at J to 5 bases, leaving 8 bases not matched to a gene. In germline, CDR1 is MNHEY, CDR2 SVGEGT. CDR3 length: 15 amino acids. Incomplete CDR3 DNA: TGTGCCAGCAGCCGAACCGGGACAGGCAATGAAAAA. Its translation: CASSRTGTGNEK. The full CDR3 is CASSRTGTGNEKLFF.

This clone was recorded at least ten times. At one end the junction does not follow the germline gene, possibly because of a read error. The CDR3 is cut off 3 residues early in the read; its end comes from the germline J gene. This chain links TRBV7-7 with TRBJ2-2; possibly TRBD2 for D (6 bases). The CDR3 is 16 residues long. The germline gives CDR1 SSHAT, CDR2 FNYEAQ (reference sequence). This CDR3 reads CASSPRGPENTGELFF. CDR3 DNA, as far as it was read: TGTGCTAGCAGCCCGCGGGGACCCGAAAACACCGGGGAG.

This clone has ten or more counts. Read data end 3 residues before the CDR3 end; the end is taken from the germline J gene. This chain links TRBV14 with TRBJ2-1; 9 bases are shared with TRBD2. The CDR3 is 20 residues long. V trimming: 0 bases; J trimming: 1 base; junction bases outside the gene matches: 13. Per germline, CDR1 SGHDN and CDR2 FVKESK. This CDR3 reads CASSQETSGWVARSYNEQFF. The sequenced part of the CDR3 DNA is TGTGCCAGCAGCCAAGAGACTAGCGGTTGGGTAGCTCGGTCCTACAATGAG.

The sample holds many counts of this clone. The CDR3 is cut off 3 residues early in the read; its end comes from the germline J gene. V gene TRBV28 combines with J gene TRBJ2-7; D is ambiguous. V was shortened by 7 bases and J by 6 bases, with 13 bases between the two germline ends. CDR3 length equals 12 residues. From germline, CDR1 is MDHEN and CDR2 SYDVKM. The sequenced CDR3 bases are TGTGCCAGCACGGCCCTGGGCTCCGAG. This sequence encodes CASTALGSE. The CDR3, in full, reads CASTALGSEQYF.

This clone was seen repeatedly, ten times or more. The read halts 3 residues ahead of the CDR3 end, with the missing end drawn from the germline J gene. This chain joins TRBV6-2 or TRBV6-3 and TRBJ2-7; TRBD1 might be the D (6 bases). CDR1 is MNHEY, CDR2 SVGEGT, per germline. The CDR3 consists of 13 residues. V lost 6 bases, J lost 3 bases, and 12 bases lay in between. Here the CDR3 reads CASSIDRYYEQYF. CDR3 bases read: TGTGCCAGCAGCATAGACAGGTACTACGAG.

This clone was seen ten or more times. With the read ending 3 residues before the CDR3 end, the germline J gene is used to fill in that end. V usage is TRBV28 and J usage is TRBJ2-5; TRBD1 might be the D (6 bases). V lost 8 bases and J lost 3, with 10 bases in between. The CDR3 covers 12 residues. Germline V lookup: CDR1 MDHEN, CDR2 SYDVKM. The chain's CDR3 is CASHTGKETQYF. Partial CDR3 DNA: TGTGCCAGCCATACAGGGAAAGAGACC.

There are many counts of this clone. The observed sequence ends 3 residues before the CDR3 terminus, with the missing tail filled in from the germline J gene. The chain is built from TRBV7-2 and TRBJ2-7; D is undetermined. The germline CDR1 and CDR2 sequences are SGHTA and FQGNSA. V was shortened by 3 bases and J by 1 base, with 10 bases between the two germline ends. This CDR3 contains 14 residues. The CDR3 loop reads CASSFSSSSYEQYF. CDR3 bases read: TGTGCCAGCAGCTTTAGCAGCTCGTCCTACGAG.

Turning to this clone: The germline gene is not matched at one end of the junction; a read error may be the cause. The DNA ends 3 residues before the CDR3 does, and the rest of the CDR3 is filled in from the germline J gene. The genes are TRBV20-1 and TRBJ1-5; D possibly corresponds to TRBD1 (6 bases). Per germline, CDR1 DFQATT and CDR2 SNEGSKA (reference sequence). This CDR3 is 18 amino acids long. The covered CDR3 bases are TGCAGTGCTGGAGAGGTCCAGGGGAAGTGGGGAAGCAATCAGCCC. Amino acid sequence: CSAGEVQGKWGSNQP. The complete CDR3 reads CSAGEVQGKWGSNQPQHF.

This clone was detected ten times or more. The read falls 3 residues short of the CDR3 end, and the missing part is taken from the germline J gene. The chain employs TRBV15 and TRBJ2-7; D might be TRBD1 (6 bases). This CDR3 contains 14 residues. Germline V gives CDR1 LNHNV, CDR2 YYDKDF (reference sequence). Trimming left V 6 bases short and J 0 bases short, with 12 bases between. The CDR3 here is CATRGASSSYEQYF. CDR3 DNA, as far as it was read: TGTGCCACCAGGGGGGCCTCGAGCTCCTACGAG.

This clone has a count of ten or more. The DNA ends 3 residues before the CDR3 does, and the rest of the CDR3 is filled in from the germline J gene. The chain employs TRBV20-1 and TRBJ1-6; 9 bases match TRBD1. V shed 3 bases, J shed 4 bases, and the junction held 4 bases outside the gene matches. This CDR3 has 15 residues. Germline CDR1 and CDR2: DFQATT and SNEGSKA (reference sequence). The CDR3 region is CSASPDRGYNSPLHF. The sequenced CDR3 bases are TGCAGTGCTAGCCCCGACAGGGGGTATAATTCACCC.

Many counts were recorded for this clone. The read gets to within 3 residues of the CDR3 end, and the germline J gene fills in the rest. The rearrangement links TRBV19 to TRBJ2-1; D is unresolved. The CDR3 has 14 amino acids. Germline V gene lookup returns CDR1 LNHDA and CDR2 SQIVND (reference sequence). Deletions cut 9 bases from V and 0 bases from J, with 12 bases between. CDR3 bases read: TGTGCCAGCGGTCCACGGGTCTCCTACAATGAG. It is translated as CASGPRVSYNE. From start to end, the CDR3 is CASGPRVSYNEQFF.